Sequencing of this TCR beta chain was carried out in a study of blood T cell repertoires in COVID-19. Across the study: The United States, Italy and Spain provided the acute and convalescent COVID-19 samples. In each case, the material was cDNA or gDNA derived from T cells, B-cell-depleted T cells, or PBMCs.

This CDR3 has 16 residues. Per the germline V gene, CDR1 is MGHRA and CDR2 is YSYEKL. V lost 0 bases to trimming and J lost 9 bases; unmatched junction nucleotides: 8. Original data processing: Reference gene primer amplification gave nucleated cell count estimates. Using immunoSEQ multiplex PCR, the repertoire was profiled, and TCRdb retains in-frame clones only, with some absent. From that table come the V and J calls and clone size; the DNA was used to work out D and trimming. There are under 150,000 clones in the sample; around 76% occur only once, and less than 15% lies in the top ten. This clonotype originated in a man of 80 years or more with acute or convalescent COVID-19. The chain couples TRBV4-1 to TRBJ1-6, with 7 positions matching TRBD1. Material for sequencing was peripheral blood. CDR3 bases: TGCGCCAGCAGCCAAGAGATCCAGGGGGGAGGTTCACCCCTCCACTTT. Its protein is CASSQEIQGGGSPLHF.